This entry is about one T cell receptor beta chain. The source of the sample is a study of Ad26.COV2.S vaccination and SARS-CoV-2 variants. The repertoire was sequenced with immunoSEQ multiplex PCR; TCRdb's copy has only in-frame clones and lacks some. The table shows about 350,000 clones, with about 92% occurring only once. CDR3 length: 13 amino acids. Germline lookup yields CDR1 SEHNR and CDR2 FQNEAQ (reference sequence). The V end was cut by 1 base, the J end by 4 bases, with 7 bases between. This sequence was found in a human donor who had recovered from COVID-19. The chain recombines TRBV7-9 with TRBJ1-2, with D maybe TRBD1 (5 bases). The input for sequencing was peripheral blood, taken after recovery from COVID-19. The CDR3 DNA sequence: TGTGCCAGCAGCTTAGGAGACAGCTATGGCTACACCTTC. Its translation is CASSLGDSYGYTF.